These T cell receptor beta chains were read from a single sample in a study of CD8+ T cells in alopecia areata. Profiled with immunoSEQ multiplex PCR; TCRdb holds only in-frame clones, not every one. The top ten hold 17% of the sample, which has nearly 95,000 clones, about 70% seen once. Sequenced material: CD8+ T cells sorted from blood, taken between weeks 43 and 45, from a patient treated with tofacitinib. Receptor source: a human donor with alopecia areata. Each CDR3 is given with its conserved first and last residue. The order of the fields is J gene, D gene, clone size, V gene, CDR3 DNA, CDR3 protein. The D gene is left open where the match is weak. Expanded clones are given a class, and other clones once, few, many or no size at all.

TRBJ1-1 TRBD1 - TRBV6-5 TGTGCCAGCGGACAGGATCCTGAAGCTTTCTTT CASGQDPEAFF
TRBJ1-5 - - TRBV30 TGTGCCTGGAGTGCAGGTGGGGGATATCAGCCCCAGCATTTT CAWSAGGGYQPQHF
TRBJ2-7 - - TRBV4-1 TGCGCCAGCAGCCCGATGGGGTCAGACGAGCAGTACTTC CASSPMGSDEQYF
TRBJ2-1 - - TRBV7-9 TGTGCCAGCAGCTTTCCGGGATCCGAGCAGTTCTTC CASSFPGSEQFF
TRBJ2-2 TRBD2 - TRBV4-2 TGTGCCAGCAGCCAAGAGGGACTAGCGACCGGGGAGCTGTTTTTT CASSQEGLATGELFF
TRBJ1-5 - - TRBV2 TGTGCCAGCAGTGAATCGGGACACAGAATTTATAGCAATCAGCCCCAGCATTTT CASSESGHRIYSNQPQHF
TRBJ2-2 - - TRBV27 TGTGCCAGCAGCTATAGACAGTTTGGGGAGCTGTTTTTT CASSYRQFGELFF
TRBJ2-1 - - TRBV4-3 TGCGCCAGCAGCCAAGATCGCATCGGTGGGCCCTACAATGAGCAGTTCTTC CASSQDRIGGPYNEQFF
TRBJ2-7 - few TRBV13 TGTGCCAGCAGTGAGGCGGGTACCGGCTACGAGCAGTACTTC CASSEAGTGYEQYF
TRBJ2-1 TRBD2 - TRBV4-3 TGCGCCAGCAGCCCCTCCGTAAACGGGGGGTACAATGAGCAGTTCTTC CASSPSVNGGYNEQFF
TRBJ2-7 TRBD1 few TRBV30 TGTGCCTGGAGTGGACAGGGGGGAGGCGAGCAGTACTTC CAWSGQGGGEQYF
TRBJ1-2 TRBD1 - TRBV7-8 TGTGCCAGCAGCTTTACAGGGGGCGCTGGCTATGGCTACACCTTC CASSFTGGAGYGYTF
TRBJ2-3 TRBD2 few TRBV10-3 TGTGCCATCAGTGAGGACACTAGCGGGGTCACAGATACGCAGTATTTT CAISEDTSGVTDTQYF
TRBJ1-2 - - TRBV9 TGTGCCAGCAGCACCTCCCAGGGTCCCAGAAACTATGGCTACACCTTC CASSTSQGPRNYGYTF
TRBJ2-1 - - TRBV20-1 TGCAGTGCTAGAGATGGCAATGAGCAGTTCTTC CSARDGNEQFF
TRBJ2-3 TRBD2 - TRBV13 TGTGCCAGCAGCTTAGAGGCTAGCGGGGTCACAGATACGCAGTATTTT CASSLEASGVTDTQYF
TRBJ1-2 - - TRBV4-3 TGCGCCAGCAGCCAAAACAATAACTATGGCTACACCTTC CASSQNNNYGYTF
TRBJ1-5 - - TRBV4-3 TGCGCCAGCAGCCCCAGCGGTGGGTATCAGCCCCAGCATTTT CASSPSGGYQPQHF
TRBJ2-3 - few TRBV29-1 TGCAGCGTTGAAGCAGGAGAACGAACAGGGTTTCCCACAGATACGCAGTATTTT CSVEAGERTGFPTDTQYF
TRBJ2-3 - once TRBV7-9 TGTGCCAGCACCCTTATATCCTCTGAGGCAGATACGCAGTATTTT CASTLISSEADTQYF
TRBJ2-1 TRBD2 - TRBV19 TGTGCCAGTAGTGTACAGACTAGCTGGTATGAGCAGTTCTTC CASSVQTSWYEQFF
TRBJ2-7 - - TRBV28 TGTGCCAGCAGTTACCTGACGGCCTCCTACGAGCAGTACTTC CASSYLTASYEQYF
TRBJ1-2 - - TRBV6-5 TGTGCCAGCAGTGCCACGTTCCAGGGTAACGGCTACACCTTC CASSATFQGNGYTF
TRBJ1-3 TRBD1 - TRBV4-3 TGCGCCAGCAGCCAAGCGACAGGGTCTGGAAACACCATATATTTT CASSQATGSGNTIYF
TRBJ2-3 - - TRBV6-5 TGTGCCAGCATGGGAATTGGCACAGATACGCAGTATTTT CASMGIGTDTQYF
TRBJ1-1 TRBD1 - TRBV5-1 TGCGCCAGCAGCTTAGGGACAGGGGGCTGGAACACTGAAGCTTTCTTT CASSLGTGGWNTEAFF
TRBJ2-7 TRBD1 - TRBV19 TGTGCCAGCAGTCCCGGGACAGGGGTCGAGCAGTACTTC CASSPGTGVEQYF
TRBJ2-2 - many TRBV5-6 TGTGCCAGCAGCTTCGCGACTAGTCCCGGGGAGCTGTTTTTT CASSFATSPGELFF
TRBJ2-1 - - TRBV11-3 TGTGCCAGCTTGCCGGGGCATACCTACAATGAGCAGTTCTTC CASLPGHTYNEQFF
TRBJ2-1 TRBD1 - TRBV7-9 TGTGCCAGCAGCGCGTCCGGGACAGGGGTATACAATGAGCAGTTCTTC CASSASGTGVYNEQFF
TRBJ1-1 - - TRBV4-3 TGCGCCAGCAGCCAAGTTAGGCAGCTGAACACTGAAGCTTTCTTT CASSQVRQLNTEAFF
TRBJ2-1 - - TRBV14 TGTGCCAGCAGCCAAGAGGTGGCCTCCTACAATGAGCAGTTCTTC CASSQEVASYNEQFF
TRBJ1-2 - - TRBV2 TGTGCCAGCTCTTTAAGGAGTGGCTACACCTTC CASSLRSGYTF
TRBJ2-6 - - TRBV4-3 TGCGCCAGCAGCCAAGATAAGGAGGGCTCTGGGGCCAACGTCCTGACTTTC CASSQDKEGSGANVLTF
TRBJ2-7 TRBD2 once TRBV4-3 TGCGCCAGCAGCCCTGGGACTAGCTACTCCGAGCAGTACTTC CASSPGTSYSEQYF
TRBJ2-7 TRBD1 - TRBV4-3 TGCGCCAGCAGCCAAGACGACAGGGGTCACTCCTACGAGCAGTACTTC CASSQDDRGHSYEQYF
TRBJ2-7 TRBD1 - TRBV10-3 TGTGCCATCAGAGGACAGGGGGAGTACGAGCAGTACTTC CAIRGQGEYEQYF
TRBJ2-3 TRBD1 - TRBV29-1 TGCAGCGTTGAAGGTGACAGGGTCCCGAATACGCAGTATTTT CSVEGDRVPNTQYF
TRBJ2-1 TRBD2 - TRBV6-4 TGTGCCAGCGGCGCGGGCGGGGGGGCAAATGAGCAGTTCTTC CASGAGGGANEQFF
TRBJ2-1 - - TRBV29-1 TGCAGCACGGGTGAGCAGTTCTTC CSTGEQFF
TRBJ2-5 TRBD2 many TRBV7-3 TGTGCCAGCAGCTTGGGGGGAGGGGAGACCCAGTACTTC CASSLGGGETQYF
TRBJ1-1 TRBD1 - TRBV13 TGTGCCAGCAGCGACCGGGACAGGGGACCTGAAGCTTTCTTT CASSDRDRGPEAFF